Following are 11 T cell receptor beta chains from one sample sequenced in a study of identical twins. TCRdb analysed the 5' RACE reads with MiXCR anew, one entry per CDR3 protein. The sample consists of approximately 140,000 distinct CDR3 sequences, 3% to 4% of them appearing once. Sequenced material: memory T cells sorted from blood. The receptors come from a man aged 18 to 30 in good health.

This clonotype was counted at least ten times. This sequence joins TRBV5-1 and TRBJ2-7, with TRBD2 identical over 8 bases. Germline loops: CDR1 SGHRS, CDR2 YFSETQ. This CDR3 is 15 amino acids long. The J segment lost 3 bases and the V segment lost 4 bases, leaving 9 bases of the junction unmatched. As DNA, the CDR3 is TGCGCCAGCAGCCCTACCGGGGCGGGAGGCTACGAGCAGTACGTC. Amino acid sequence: CASSPTGAGGYEQYV.

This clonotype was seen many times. Here the CDR3 reads CSAGNEGVGSPHTQYF. The CDR3 nucleotides are TGCAGTGCTGGGAATGAGGGGGTCGGGAGCCCACATACGCAGTATTTT. This chain joins TRBV20-1 and TRBJ2-3; either TRBD1 or TRBD2 may supply D (6 bases each). This CDR3 is built from 16 residues. The V and J ends lost 5 bases and 7 bases respectively, with 25 bases between them. From germline, CDR1 is DFQATT and CDR2 SNEGSKA (reference sequence).

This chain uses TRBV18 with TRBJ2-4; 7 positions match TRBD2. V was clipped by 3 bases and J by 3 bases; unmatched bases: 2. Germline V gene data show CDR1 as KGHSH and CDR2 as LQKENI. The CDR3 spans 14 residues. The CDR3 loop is CASSPREGKNIQYF. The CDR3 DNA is TGTGCCAGCTCACCGAGGGAGGGCAAAAACATTCAGTACTTC.

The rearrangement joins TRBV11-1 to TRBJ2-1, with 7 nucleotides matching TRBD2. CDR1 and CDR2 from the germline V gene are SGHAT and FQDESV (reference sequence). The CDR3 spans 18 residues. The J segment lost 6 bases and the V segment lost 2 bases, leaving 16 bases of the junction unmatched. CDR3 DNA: TGTGCCAGCAGCTTACAGCGGGCTAGCGGAACGTTTCGCAATGAGCAGTTCTTC. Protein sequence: CASSLQRASGTFRNEQFF.

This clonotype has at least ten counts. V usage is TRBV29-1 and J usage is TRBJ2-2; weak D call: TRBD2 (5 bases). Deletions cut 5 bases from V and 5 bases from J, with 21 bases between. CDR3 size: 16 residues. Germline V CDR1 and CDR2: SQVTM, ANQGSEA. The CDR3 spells CSVSERLSAQTGELFF. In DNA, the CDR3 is TGCAGCGTTAGTGAGCGGCTCTCCGCTCAAACCGGGGAGCTGTTTTTT.

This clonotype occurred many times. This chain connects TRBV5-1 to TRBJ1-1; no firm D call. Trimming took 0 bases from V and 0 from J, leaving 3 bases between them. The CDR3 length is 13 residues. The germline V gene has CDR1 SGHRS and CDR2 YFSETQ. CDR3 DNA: TGCGCCAGCAGCTTGGCCGTGAACACTGAAGCTTTCTTT. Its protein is CASSLAVNTEAFF.

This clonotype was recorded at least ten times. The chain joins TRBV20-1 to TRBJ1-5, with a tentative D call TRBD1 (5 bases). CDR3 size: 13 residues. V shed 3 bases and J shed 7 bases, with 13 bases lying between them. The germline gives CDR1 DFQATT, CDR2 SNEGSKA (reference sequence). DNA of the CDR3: TGCAGTGCTAGGGGCCAGGGAGGGCAGCCCCAGCATTTT. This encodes CSARGQGGQPQHF.

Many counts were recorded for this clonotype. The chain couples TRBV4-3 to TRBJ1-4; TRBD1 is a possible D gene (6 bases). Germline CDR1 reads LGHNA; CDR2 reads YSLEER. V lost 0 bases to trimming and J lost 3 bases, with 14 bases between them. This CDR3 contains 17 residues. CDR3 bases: TGCGCCAGCAGCCAAGATCTGTCGGGGGCATCTAATGAAAAACTGTTTTTT. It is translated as CASSQDLSGASNEKLFF.

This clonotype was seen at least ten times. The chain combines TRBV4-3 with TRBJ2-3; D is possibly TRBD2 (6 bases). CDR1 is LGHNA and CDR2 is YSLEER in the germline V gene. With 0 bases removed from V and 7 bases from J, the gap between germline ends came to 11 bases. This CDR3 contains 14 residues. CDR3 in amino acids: CASSQEVAVNTQYF. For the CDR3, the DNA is TGCGCCAGCAGCCAAGAAGTAGCGGTAAATACGCAGTATTTT.

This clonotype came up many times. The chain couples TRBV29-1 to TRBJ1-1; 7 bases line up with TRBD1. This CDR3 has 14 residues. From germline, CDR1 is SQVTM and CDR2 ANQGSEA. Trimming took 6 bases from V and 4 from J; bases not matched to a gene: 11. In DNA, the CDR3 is TGCAGCGTCCTTTCCCAGGGGGGCATCACTGAAGCTTTCTTT. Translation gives CSVLSQGGITEAFF.

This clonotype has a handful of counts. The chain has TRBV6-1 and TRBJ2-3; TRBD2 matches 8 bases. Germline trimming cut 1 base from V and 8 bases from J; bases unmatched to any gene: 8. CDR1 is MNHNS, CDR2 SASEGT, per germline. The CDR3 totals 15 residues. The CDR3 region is CASSEEVRSGITQYF. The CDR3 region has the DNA TGTGCCAGCAGTGAAGAAGTCCGTAGCGGGATTACGCAGTATTTT.